This T cell receptor beta chain was identified during a study of blood T cell repertoires in COVID-19. About the study: The United States, Italy and Spain were the sources of the acute and convalescent COVID-19 samples. From T cells, B-cell-depleted T cells, or PBMCs came the material, which was cDNA or gDNA.

The ends were cut back, 5 bases at V and 7 bases at J, with 12 bases in the middle. This CDR3 comprises 14 residues. Germline V gene data show CDR1 as SEHNR and CDR2 as FQNEAQ (reference sequence). Seattle participants joined during active infection and were tracked over time. In the original workflow: Counts of nucleated cells, estimated from reference gene primer amplification, were obtained. Assay: immunoSEQ multiplex PCR; the TCRdb copy retains only in-frame clones and omits some. That table furnishes V, J and clone size, whereas the DNA furnished D and trimming. The sample includes some 220,000 clones, approximately 85% seen only once; the top ten take around 5.5%.

V usage is TRBV7-9 and J usage is TRBJ1-6; tentative D call: TRBD1 (5 bases). The receptor's source is a man in his fifties or sixties with COVID-19, enrolled during active disease. The sequenced sample was peripheral blood. The DNA of the CDR3 is TGTGCCAGCAGCCCCGGGGGTAGGAATTCACCCCTCCACTTT. Translating gives CASSPGGRNSPLHF.